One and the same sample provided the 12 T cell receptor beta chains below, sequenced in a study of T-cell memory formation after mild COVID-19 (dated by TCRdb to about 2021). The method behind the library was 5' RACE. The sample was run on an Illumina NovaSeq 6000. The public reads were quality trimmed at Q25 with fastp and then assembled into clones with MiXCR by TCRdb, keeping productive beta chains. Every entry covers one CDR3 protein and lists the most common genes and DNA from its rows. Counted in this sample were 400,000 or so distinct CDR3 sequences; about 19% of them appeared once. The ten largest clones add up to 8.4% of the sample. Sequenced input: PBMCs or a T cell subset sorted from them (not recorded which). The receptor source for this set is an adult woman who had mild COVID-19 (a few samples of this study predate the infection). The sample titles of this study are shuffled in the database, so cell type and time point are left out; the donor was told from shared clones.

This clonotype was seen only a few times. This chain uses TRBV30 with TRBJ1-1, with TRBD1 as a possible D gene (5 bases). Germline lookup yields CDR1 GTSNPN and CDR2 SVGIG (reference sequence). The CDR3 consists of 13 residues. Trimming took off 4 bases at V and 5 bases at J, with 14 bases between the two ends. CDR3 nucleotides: TGTGCCTGGACCTGGGGCGCGGTTACTGAAGCTTTCTTT. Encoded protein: CAWTWGAVTEAFF.

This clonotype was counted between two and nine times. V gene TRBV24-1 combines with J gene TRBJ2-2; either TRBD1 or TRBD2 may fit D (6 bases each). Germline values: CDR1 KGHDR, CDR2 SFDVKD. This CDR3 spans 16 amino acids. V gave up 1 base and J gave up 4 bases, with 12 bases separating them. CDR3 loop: CATSDFTGARTGELFF. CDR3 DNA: TGTGCCACCAGTGATTTTACGGGGGCGCGCACCGGGGAGCTGTTTTTT.

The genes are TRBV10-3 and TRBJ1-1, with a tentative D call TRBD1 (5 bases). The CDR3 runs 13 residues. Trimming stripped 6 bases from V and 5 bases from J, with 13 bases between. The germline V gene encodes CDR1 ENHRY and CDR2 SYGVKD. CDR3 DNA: TGTGCCATCAGACTGACCGAGGGGACTGAAGCTTTCTTT. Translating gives CAIRLTEGTEAFF.

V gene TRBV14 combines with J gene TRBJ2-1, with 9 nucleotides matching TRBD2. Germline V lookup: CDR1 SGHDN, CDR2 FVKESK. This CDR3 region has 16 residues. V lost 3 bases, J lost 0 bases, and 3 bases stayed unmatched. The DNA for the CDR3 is TGTGCCAGCAGCCAGAGACTAGCGGCCTCCTACAATGAGCAGTTCTTC. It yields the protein CASSQRLAASYNEQFF.

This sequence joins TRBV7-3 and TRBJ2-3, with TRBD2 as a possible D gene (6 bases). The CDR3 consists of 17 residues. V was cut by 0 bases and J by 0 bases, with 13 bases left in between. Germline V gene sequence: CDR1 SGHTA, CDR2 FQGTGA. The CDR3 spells CASSLTPGLLSTDTQYF. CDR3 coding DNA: TGTGCCAGCAGCTTAACGCCGGGACTCCTAAGCACAGATACGCAGTATTTT.

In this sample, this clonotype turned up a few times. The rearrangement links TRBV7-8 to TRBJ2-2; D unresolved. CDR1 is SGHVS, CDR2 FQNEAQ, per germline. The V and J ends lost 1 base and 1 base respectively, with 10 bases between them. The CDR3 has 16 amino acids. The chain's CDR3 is CASSLVGTRNTGELFF. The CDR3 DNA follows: TGTGCCAGCAGCTTAGTGGGTACACGGAACACCGGGGAGCTGTTTTTT.

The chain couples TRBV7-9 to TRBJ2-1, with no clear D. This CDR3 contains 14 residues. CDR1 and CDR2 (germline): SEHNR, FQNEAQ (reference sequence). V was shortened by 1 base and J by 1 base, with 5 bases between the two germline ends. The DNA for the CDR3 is TGTGCCAGCAGCTTAGACTGGTCCTACAATGAGCAGTTCTTC. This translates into CASSLDWSYNEQFF.

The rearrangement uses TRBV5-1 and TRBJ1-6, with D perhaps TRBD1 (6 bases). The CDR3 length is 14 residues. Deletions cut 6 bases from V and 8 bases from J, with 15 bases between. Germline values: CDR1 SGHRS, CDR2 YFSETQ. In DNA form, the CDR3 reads TGCGCCAGCACGGTTGGACAGCGGGATTCACCCCTCCACTTT. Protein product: CASTVGQRDSPLHF.

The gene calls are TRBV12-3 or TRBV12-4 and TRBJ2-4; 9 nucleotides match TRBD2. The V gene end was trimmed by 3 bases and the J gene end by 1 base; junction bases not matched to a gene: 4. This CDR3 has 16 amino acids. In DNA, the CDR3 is TGTGCCAGCAGTTTTTTCAGCGGGGGGGCCAAAAACATTCAGTACTTC. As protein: CASSFFSGGAKNIQYF.

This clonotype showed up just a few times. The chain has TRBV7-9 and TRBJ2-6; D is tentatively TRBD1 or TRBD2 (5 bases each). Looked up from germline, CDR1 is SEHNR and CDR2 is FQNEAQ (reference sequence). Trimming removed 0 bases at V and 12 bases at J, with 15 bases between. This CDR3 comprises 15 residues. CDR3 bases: TGTGCCAGCAGCTTAGCCCTCGGGGCCCACAGCGTCCTGACTTTC. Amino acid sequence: CASSLALGAHSVLTF.

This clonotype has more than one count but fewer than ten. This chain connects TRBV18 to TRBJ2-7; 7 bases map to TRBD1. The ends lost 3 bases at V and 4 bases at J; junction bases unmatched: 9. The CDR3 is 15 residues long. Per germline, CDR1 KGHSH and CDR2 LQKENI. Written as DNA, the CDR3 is TGTGCCAGCTCACCGGGACAGATAAAAATTTACGAGCAGTACTTC. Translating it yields CASSPGQIKIYEQYF.

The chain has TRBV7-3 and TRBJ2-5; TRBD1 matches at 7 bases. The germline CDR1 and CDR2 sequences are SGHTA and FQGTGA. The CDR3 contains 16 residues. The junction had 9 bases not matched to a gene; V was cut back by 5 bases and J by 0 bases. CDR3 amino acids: CASSQRTGGYQETQYF. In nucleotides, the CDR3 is TGTGCCAGCAGCCAAAGGACAGGCGGGTACCAAGAGACCCAGTACTTC.